These 30 T cell receptor beta chains came from one sample sequenced in a study of T-cell memory formation after mild COVID-19. TCRdb re-derived calls from the 5' RACE reads in MiXCR, one entry per CDR3 protein. The repertoire holds about 150,000 distinct CDR3 sequences, with approximately 25% as singletons. The sample comprised PBMCs or a T cell subset sorted from them (not recorded which). The receptors come from an adult woman who had mild COVID-19 (a few samples of this study predate the infection). Cell type and time point are not known.

The V gene is TRBV4-1, the J gene TRBJ1-2; 10 nucleotides line up with TRBD1. J was trimmed by 3 bases and V by 1 base; bases with no gene match: 11. The germline CDR1 and CDR2 sequences are MGHRA and YSYEKL. This CDR3 contains 18 residues. CDR3 DNA sequence: TGCGCCAGCAGCCAAGTGACAGGGGGCACTTCACGGGACTATGGCTACACCTTC. Its translation is CASSQVTGGTSRDYGYTF.

The chain joins TRBV7-6 to TRBJ1-1; D might be TRBD1 (6 bases). CDR3 length: 16 residues. Per the germline V gene, CDR1 is SGHVS and CDR2 is FNYEAQ. V shed 5 bases and J shed 0 bases, with 16 bases lying between them. This CDR3 is CASSPDSLSLNTEAFF. CDR3 nucleotides: TGTGCCAGCAGCCCGGACAGCTTGTCTTTGAACACTGAAGCTTTCTTT. The full variable domain, rest sourced from reference TRBV7-6 and TRBJ1-1, is GAGVSQSPRYKVTKRGQDVALRCDPISGHVSLYWYRQALGQGPEFLTYFNYEAQQDKSGLPNDRFSAERPEGSISTLTIQRTEQRDSAMYRCASSPDSLSLNTEAFFGQGTRLTVV.

A few counts support this clonotype. DNA of the CDR3: TGCGCCAGCAGCCAGACTTCTGGGACCGCCTACGAGCAGTACTTC. This encodes CASSQTSGTAYEQYF. The chain employs TRBV4-3 and TRBJ2-7; possibly TRBD1 or TRBD2 for D (5 bases each). V was clipped by 3 bases and J by 2 bases, with 14 bases between them. The CDR3 runs 15 residues. CDR1 and CDR2 from the germline V gene are LGHNA and YSLEER.

V and J are TRBV9 and TRBJ2-7; the D is unclear. This CDR3 is 12 amino acids long. In germline, CDR1 is SGDLS, CDR2 YYNGEE. V lost 3 bases and J lost 6, with 10 bases in between. The DNA for the CDR3 is TGTGCCAGCAGCGCACCCTCCCCCGAGCAGTACTTC. Translating it yields CASSAPSPEQYF. The complete variable domain, with remaining parts taken from reference TRBV9 and TRBJ2-7, reads DSGVTQTPKHLITATGQRVTLRCSPRSGDLSVYWYQQSLDQGLQFLIQYYNGEERAKGNILERFSAQQFPDLHSELNLSSLELGDSALYFCASSAPSPEQYFGPGTRLTVT.

This chain joins TRBV15 and TRBJ2-1, with D uncertain. Between the trimmed V and J ends, which lost 1 base and 0 bases, there was a span of 7 bases. This CDR3 comprises 15 residues. CDR1 LNHNV and CDR2 YYDKDF come from the germline V gene (reference sequence). CDR3 DNA: TGTGCCACCAGCAGAGCAGGTAGCTCCTACAATGAGCAGTTCTTC. As protein: CATSRAGSSYNEQFF.

This clonotype has only a few counts. The chain is built from TRBV5-1 and TRBJ2-3, with 9 nucleotides matching TRBD1. V shed 9 bases, J shed 7 bases, and the junction held 9 bases outside the gene matches. Germline-derived CDR1 and CDR2 are SGHRS and YFSETQ. CDR3 length equals 13 residues. CDR3 sequence: CATTGQGGNTQYF. The DNA for the CDR3 is TGCGCCACCACGGGACAGGGTGGAAATACGCAGTATTTT.

The gene calls are TRBV7-9 and TRBJ2-7; 8 bases align to TRBD1. V was clipped by 5 bases and J by 6 bases; unmatched bases: 18. Germline V gene data show CDR1 as SEHNR and CDR2 as FQNEAQ (reference sequence). CDR3 length equals 17 residues. The CDR3, as DNA: TGTGCCAGCAGCCTCGGACAGGGCGTCCCAGTCGCTTCCGAGCAGTACTTC. Its translation: CASSLGQGVPVASEQYF.

This clonotype was picked up a small number of times. CDR3 region: CAWKDLTGQSPYGYTF. In DNA, the CDR3 is TGTGCCTGGAAAGACTTGACCGGACAATCCCCCTATGGCTACACCTTC. V and J are TRBV30 and TRBJ1-2; a weak D match, TRBD1 (5 bases). From germline, CDR1 is GTSNPN and CDR2 SVGIG (reference sequence). The length of the CDR3 is 16 residues. Deletions cut 4 bases from V and 4 bases from J, with 22 bases between. Complete variable domain (other parts from reference TRBV30 and TRBJ1-2): SQTIHQWPATLVQPVGSPLSLECTVEGTSNPNLYWYRQAAGRGLQLLFYSVGIGQISSEVPQNLSASRPQDRQFILSSKKLLLSDSGFYLCAWKDLTGQSPYGYTFGSGTRLTVV.

In this sample, this clonotype turned up a few times. V is TRBV5-4 and J is TRBJ2-1; tentatively, D is TRBD1 or TRBD2 (5 bases each). Trimming took off 3 bases at V and 8 bases at J, with 18 bases between the two ends. Germline CDR1 SGHNT, CDR2 YYREEE (reference sequence). CDR3 length equals 15 residues. The CDR3: CASSSTGTPPDEQFF. In DNA form, the CDR3 reads TGTGCCAGCAGCTCGACCGGGACCCCGCCGGATGAGCAGTTCTTC.

This clonotype was observed many times. V gene TRBV6-2 or TRBV6-3 combines with J gene TRBJ1-1; D ambiguous. V was clipped by 6 bases and J by 5 bases, with 10 bases between them. CDR1 and CDR2 (germline): MNHEY, SVGEGT. This CDR3 comprises 12 residues. CDR3 sequence reads: CASSPGWTEAFF. DNA for the CDR3: TGTGCCAGCAGCCCCGGGTGGACTGAAGCTTTCTTT.

With regard to this clonotype: One base away lies a much larger clone, so this may be a sequencing read error. V usage is TRBV4-1 and J usage is TRBJ2-1, with 7 bases aligning to TRBD2. Germline CDR1 reads MGHRA; CDR2 reads YSYEKL. This CDR3 comprises 15 residues. The ends lost 3 bases at V and 13 bases at J; junction bases unmatched: 15. In nucleotides, the CDR3 is TGCGCCAGCAGCCACGAAAACCGGGGAGGGGCGTCTCAGTTCTTC. Translating gives CASSHENRGGASQFF.

This clonotype has more than one count but fewer than ten. The genes are TRBV29-1 and TRBJ2-1; possibly TRBD2 for D (7 bases). Per germline, CDR1 SQVTM and CDR2 ANQGSEA. Between the trimmed V and J ends, which lost 6 bases and 1 base, there was a span of 25 bases. The CDR3 is 18 amino acids. The chain's CDR3 is CSVPRGGTIPLSYNEQFF. CDR3 nucleotides: TGCAGCGTCCCGCGAGGGGGGACTATCCCTCTTTCCTACAATGAGCAGTTCTTC.

In its sample, this clonotype was seen a few times. At one boundary the junction diverges from the germline segment, which might be a read error. The rearrangement links TRBV15 to TRBJ2-5, with a weak D call TRBD2 (5 bases). CDR3 size: 17 residues. Germline V gene data show CDR1 as LNHNV and CDR2 as YYDKDF (reference sequence). CDR3 loop: CATSRDRMGVYQETQYF. CDR3 sequence (DNA): TGTGCCACCAGCAGAGATCGTATGGGAGTGTACCAGGAGACCCAGTACTTC.

The chain has TRBV9 and TRBJ2-7; tentatively, D is TRBD1 (5 bases). Germline V CDR1 and CDR2: SGDLS, YYNGEE. V dropped 0 bases and J dropped 2 bases, with 9 bases sitting between them. The CDR3 extends over 14 amino acids. The CDR3, as DNA: TGTGCCAGCAGCGTAGATCCAGGGACCTACGAGCAGTACTTC. This translates into CASSVDPGTYEQYF.

This clonotype was seen a few times. V usage is TRBV9 and J usage is TRBJ2-2, with D maybe TRBD1 (5 bases). The V end was cut by 6 bases, the J end by 7 bases, with 22 bases between. The CDR3 has 16 residues. Germline CDR1 and CDR2: SGDLS and YYNGEE. In DNA, the CDR3 is TGTGCCAGCACCGACAGCGTATCGACGTATGACGGGGAGCTGTTTTTT. As protein: CASTDSVSTYDGELFF.

V usage is TRBV6-1 and J usage is TRBJ2-2, with 11 positions matching TRBD2. The junction had 3 bases not matched to a gene; V was cut back by 5 bases and J by 1 base. This CDR3 region has 16 residues. Germline V gene sequence: CDR1 MNHNS, CDR2 SASEGT. The CDR3 nucleotides read TGTGCCAGCAGTCTGGGACTAGCGGAGAACACCGGGGAGCTGTTTTTT. It yields the protein CASSLGLAENTGELFF.

The rearrangement links TRBV7-6 to TRBJ2-2, with 10 bases aligning to TRBD2. The trim removed 2 bases at V and 6 bases at J, leaving 6 bases unmatched. CDR3 length: 16 amino acids. Germline V CDR1 and CDR2: SGHVS, FNYEAQ. This CDR3 is CASSLHTGTSAGELFF. CDR3 bases: TGTGCCAGCAGCTTACACACCGGGACTAGCGCCGGGGAGCTGTTTTTT.

The table lists this clonotype with a few counts. This chain links TRBV7-9 with TRBJ2-2; the match to TRBD2 covers 10 bases. Germline V CDR1 and CDR2: SEHNR, FQNEAQ (reference sequence). V trimming: 4 bases; J trimming: 0 bases; junction bases outside the gene matches: 17. The CDR3 has 21 amino acids. In DNA form, the CDR3 reads TGTGCCAGCAGCTCAGGAAGGACTAGCGGTATCGAGTGGGCGAACACCGGGGAGCTGTTTTTT. Encoded protein: CASSSGRTSGIEWANTGELFF.

The chain has TRBV5-6 and TRBJ2-3; no clear D gene. CDR1 is SGHDT and CDR2 is YYEEEE in the germline V gene. Trimming left V 6 bases short and J 2 bases short, with 16 bases between. The CDR3 is made up of 15 amino acids. The CDR3 is CASTPGWIYTDTQYF. The CDR3 DNA is TGTGCCAGCACCCCTGGGTGGATTTACACAGATACGCAGTATTTT.

In its sample, this clonotype was seen many times. The J gene is TRBJ2-1, the V gene TRBV6-5; possible D gene TRBD1, 5 bases. Germline CDR1 reads MNHEY; CDR2 reads SVGAGI. Trimming shortened V by 0 bases and J by 10 bases, and 13 bases separated the two germline ends. The CDR3 is 14 amino acids. CDR3 amino acids: CASSYSKRQIEQFF. CDR3 coding DNA: TGTGCCAGCAGTTACTCGAAACGACAGATCGAGCAGTTCTTC.

This chain uses TRBV12-3 or TRBV12-4 with TRBJ2-3; D is unclear. V shed 5 bases and J shed 2 bases, with 17 bases lying between them. The length of the CDR3 is 16 residues. CDR3 in DNA: TGTGCCAGCAGTCCGCCGGCTAATCCTGCCACAGATACGCAGTATTTT. Residues: CASSPPANPATDTQYF.

This clonotype was counted a few times. The chain combines TRBV27 with TRBJ2-1; TRBD2 matches 9 bases. The length of the CDR3 is 13 residues. The germline V gene encodes CDR1 MNHEY and CDR2 SMNVEV (reference sequence). V dropped 3 bases and J dropped 8; count of bases not matched to a gene: 2. The CDR3 sequence is CASSFASGDEQFF. In DNA form, the CDR3 reads TGTGCCAGCAGTTTCGCTAGCGGGGATGAGCAGTTCTTC.

This clonotype has just a few counts. One junction end disagrees with the germline gene, perhaps due to a read error. The V call is TRBV10-2, the J call TRBJ2-2; 8 nucleotides line up with TRBD2. The CDR3 consists of 12 residues. Germline V CDR1 and CDR2: WSHSY, SAAADI. The CDR3 nucleotides are TGCGCCAGCAGTGAATTGGCGGGGGGGCTGTTTTTT. It codes for CASSELAGGLFF.

This clonotype was seen a handful of times. This chain connects TRBV12-3 or TRBV12-4 to TRBJ2-1; D may correspond to TRBD1 or TRBD2 (6 bases each). V lost 6 bases and J 6 bases, leaving 18 bases between the germline ends. The CDR3 totals 15 residues. The CDR3 reads CASSLGGMKINEQFF. The CDR3 DNA is TGTGCCAGCAGCCTAGGGGGGATGAAAATCAATGAGCAGTTCTTC.

This clonotype was observed a handful of times. The V gene is TRBV7-9, the J gene TRBJ1-1; possible D gene TRBD1, 6 bases. From germline, CDR1 is SEHNR and CDR2 FQNEAQ (reference sequence). This CDR3 has 12 amino acids. The germline V and J ends were trimmed by 1 base and 8 bases, with 8 bases remaining between them. CDR3 in amino acids: CASSLEGVEAFF. In DNA form, the CDR3 reads TGTGCCAGCAGCTTAGAGGGGGTCGAAGCTTTCTTT.

The rearrangement links TRBV7-9 to TRBJ2-7; TRBD2 aligns across 10 bases. The length of the CDR3 is 14 residues. Germline V CDR1 and CDR2: SEHNR, FQNEAQ (reference sequence). The ends lost 6 bases at V and 4 bases at J; junction bases unmatched: 6. CDR3 protein: CASRSGTSDYEQYF. As DNA, the CDR3 is TGTGCCAGCAGGTCCGGGACTAGCGATTACGAGCAGTACTTC.

This clonotype was seen a handful of times. CDR3 sequence (DNA): TGTGCCACCGGAACGGGGGTTGCAGATACGCAGTATTTT. This encodes CATGTGVADTQYF. The rearrangement joins TRBV24-1 to TRBJ2-3; a possible D gene is TRBD2 (6 bases). Germline CDR1 KGHDR, CDR2 SFDVKD. The CDR3 extends over 13 amino acids. V lost 9 bases, J lost 4 bases, and 13 bases lay in between.

The chain carries TRBV29-1 and TRBJ1-2; D unclear. The ends were cut back, 1 base at V and 4 bases at J, with 10 bases in the middle. Germline V CDR1 and CDR2: SQVTM, ANQGSEA. The CDR3 covers 13 residues. CDR3 in amino acids: CSVEGPDTYGYTF. Here the CDR3 DNA reads TGCAGCGTTGAAGGCCCCGATACCTATGGCTACACCTTC.

V usage is TRBV6-5 and J usage is TRBJ2-3; 9 bases align to TRBD1. Germline V CDR1 and CDR2: MNHEY, SVGAGI. The ends lost 6 bases at V and 7 bases at J; junction bases unmatched: 8. The CDR3 consists of 14 residues. In DNA, the CDR3 is TGTGCCAGCAGCCCGACAGGGGGGGAGAATACGCAGTATTTT. Translated, it gives CASSPTGGENTQYF.

This clonotype was seen more than once but under ten times. V is TRBV6-2 or TRBV6-3 and J is TRBJ1-1, with D possibly matching TRBD1 (6 bases). Trimming removed 4 bases at V and 3 bases at J, with 15 bases between. The CDR3 sequence is 15 residues long. Germline loops: CDR1 MNHEY, CDR2 SVGEGT. The CDR3 bases are TGTGCCAGCAGTTCTCAAGGGGGGCCCGACACTGAAGCTTTCTTT. This gives the protein CASSSQGGPDTEAFF.